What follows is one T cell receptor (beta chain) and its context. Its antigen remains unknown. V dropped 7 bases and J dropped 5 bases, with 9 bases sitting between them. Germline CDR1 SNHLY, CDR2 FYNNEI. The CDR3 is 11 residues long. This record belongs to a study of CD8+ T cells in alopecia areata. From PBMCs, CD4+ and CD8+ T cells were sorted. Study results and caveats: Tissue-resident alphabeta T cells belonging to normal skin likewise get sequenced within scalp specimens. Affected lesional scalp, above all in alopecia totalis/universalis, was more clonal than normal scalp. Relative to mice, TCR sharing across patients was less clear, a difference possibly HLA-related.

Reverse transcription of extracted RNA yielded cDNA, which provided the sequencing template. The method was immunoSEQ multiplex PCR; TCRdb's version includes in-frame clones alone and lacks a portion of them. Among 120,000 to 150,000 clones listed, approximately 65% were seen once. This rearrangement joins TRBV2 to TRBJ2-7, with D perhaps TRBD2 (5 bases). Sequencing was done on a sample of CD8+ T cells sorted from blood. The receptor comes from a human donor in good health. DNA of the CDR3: TGTGCCAGCACTGCGGGCCACGAGCAGTACTTC. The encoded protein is CASTAGHEQYF.